The clone carrying this TCR beta chain occurred once. In germline, CDR1 is SNHLY, CDR2 FYNNEI. Losses at the gene ends were 6 bases for V and 7 bases for J; bases not matched to a gene: 17. The CDR3 has 17 residues. This sample is part of a study of blood T cell repertoires in COVID-19. Study summary: COVID-19 samples from acute and convalescent phases originated in the United States, Italy and Spain. Sources were T cells, B-cell-depleted T cells, or PBMCs; the material itself was cDNA or gDNA.

Source study methods: Using reference gene primer amplification, nucleated cell counts were estimated. Using immunoSEQ multiplex PCR, the repertoire was profiled, and TCRdb retains in-frame clones only, with some absent. That table is the source of V, J and clone size, and D and trimming were worked out from the DNA. The table includes about 200,000 clones, about 88% detected once. Those enrolled in Seattle joined during active infection and were followed longitudinally afterward. This receptor was obtained from a man aged 45-60 years with COVID-19, enrolled during active disease. The specimen was peripheral blood. V usage is TRBV2 and J usage is TRBJ2-2, with TRBD2 matching 7 bases. The CDR3 DNA is TGTGCCAGCAGGAGGGGAGGACCGCGGGAGTTGGGCGGGGAGCTGTTTTTT. Its translation is CASRRGGPRELGGELFF. Looking up the rest from reference TRBV2 and TRBJ2-2 gives the full variable domain: EPEVTQTPSHQVTQMGQEVILRCVPISNHLYFYWYRQILGQKVEFLVSFYNNEISEKSEIFDDQFSVERPDGSNFTLKIRSTKLEDSAMYFCASRRGGPRELGGELFFGEGSRLTVL.